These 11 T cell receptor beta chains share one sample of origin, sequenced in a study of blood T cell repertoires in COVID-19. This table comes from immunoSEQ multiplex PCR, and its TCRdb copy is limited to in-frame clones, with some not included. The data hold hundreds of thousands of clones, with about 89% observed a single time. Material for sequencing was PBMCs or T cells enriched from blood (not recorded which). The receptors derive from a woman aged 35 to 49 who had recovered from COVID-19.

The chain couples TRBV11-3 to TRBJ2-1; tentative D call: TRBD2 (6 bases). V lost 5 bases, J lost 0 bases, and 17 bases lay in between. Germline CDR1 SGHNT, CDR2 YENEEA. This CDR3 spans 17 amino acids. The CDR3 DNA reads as TGTGCCAGCAGCCCGAGACTAGTTGGCAGCTCCTACAATGAGCAGTTCTTC. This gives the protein CASSPRLVGSSYNEQFF.

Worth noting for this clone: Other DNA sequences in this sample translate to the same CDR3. DNA of the CDR3: TGTGCCAGCAGCCAGGGGACAGGGTCCACCGGGGAGCTGTTTTTT. Its protein product is CASSQGTGSTGELFF. The chain carries TRBV3-1 (or the pseudogene TRBV3-2) and TRBJ2-2; 9 bases are shared with TRBD1. Germline V gives CDR1 LGHDT, CDR2 YNNKEL (reference sequence). Unmatched junction bases numbered 3, after V lost 3 bases and J lost 4 bases. The CDR3 is 15 amino acids.

Written as DNA, the CDR3 is TGTGCCAGCAGTCTTCCGGGACAAATTATCCGCGAAGCTTTCTTT. This gives the protein CASSLPGQIIREAFF. The rearrangement uses TRBV28 and TRBJ1-1; tentatively, D is TRBD1 (6 bases). This CDR3 region has 15 residues. V dropped 5 bases and J dropped 8 bases, with 21 bases sitting between them. CDR1 is MDHEN, CDR2 SYDVKM, per germline.

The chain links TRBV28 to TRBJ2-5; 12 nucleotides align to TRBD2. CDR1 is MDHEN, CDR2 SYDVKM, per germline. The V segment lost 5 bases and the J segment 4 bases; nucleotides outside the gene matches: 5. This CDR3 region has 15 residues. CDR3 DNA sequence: TGTGCCAGCAGTCTTCGGACTAGCGGGATAGAGACCCAGTACTTC. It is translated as CASSLRTSGIETQYF.

The CDR3 DNA is TGTGCCAGCAGATTTGAAAGGGGAACCTACGAGCAGTACTTC. Protein: CASRFERGTYEQYF. The V call is TRBV6-5, the J call TRBJ2-7; a possible D gene is TRBD1 (5 bases). The germline gives CDR1 MNHEY, CDR2 SVGAGI. The CDR3 contains 14 residues. The V end lost 6 bases, the J end lost 2 bases, and 14 bases lay between the germline ends.

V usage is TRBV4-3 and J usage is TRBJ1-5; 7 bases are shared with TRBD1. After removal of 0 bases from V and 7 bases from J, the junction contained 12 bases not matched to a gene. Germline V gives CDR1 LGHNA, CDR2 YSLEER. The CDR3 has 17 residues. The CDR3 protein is CASSQDLVGGGPQPQHF. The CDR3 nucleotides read TGCGCCAGCAGCCAAGATCTGGTAGGGGGCGGTCCCCAGCCCCAGCATTTT.

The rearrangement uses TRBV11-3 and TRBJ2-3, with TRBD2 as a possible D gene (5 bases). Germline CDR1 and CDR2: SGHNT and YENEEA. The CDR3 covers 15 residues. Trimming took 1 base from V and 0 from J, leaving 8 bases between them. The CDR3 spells CASSLGGISTDTQYF. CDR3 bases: TGTGCCAGCAGCTTAGGAGGGATTAGCACAGATACGCAGTATTTT.

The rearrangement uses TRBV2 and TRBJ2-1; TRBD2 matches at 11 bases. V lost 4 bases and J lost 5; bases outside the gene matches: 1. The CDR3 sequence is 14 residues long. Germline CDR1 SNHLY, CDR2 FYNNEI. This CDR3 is CASSGGLADNEQFF. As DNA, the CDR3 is TGTGCCAGCAGTGGGGGACTAGCGGACAATGAGCAGTTCTTC. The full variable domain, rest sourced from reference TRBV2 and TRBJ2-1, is EPEVTQTPSHQVTQMGQEVILRCVPISNHLYFYWYRQILGQKVEFLVSFYNNEISEKSEIFDDQFSVERPDGSNFTLKIRSTKLEDSAMYFCASSGGLADNEQFFGPGTRLTVL.

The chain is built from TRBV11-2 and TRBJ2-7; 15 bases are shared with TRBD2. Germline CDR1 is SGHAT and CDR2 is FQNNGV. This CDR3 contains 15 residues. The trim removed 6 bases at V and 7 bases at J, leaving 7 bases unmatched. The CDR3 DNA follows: TGTGCCAGCAGGGGGACTAGCGGGAGGCCCGGAGAGCAGTACTTC. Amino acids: CASRGTSGRPGEQYF.

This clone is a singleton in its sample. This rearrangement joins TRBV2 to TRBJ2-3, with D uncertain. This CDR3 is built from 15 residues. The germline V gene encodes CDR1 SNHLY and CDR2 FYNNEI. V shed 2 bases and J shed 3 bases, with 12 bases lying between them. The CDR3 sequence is CASSEPVEATDTQYF. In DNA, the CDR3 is TGTGCCAGCAGTGAACCCGTTGAGGCGACAGATACGCAGTATTTT.

Here the CDR3 reads CASSFGGQGVGNQPQHF. Written as DNA, the CDR3 is TGTGCCAGCAGTTTCGGGGGCCAGGGGGTCGGCAATCAGCCCCAGCATTTT. The genes are TRBV28 and TRBJ1-5, with 7 bases matching TRBD1. Germline CDR1 MDHEN, CDR2 SYDVKM. Losses at the gene ends were 3 bases for V and 2 bases for J; bases not matched to a gene: 10. The CDR3 is 17 residues long.